This is a list of T cell receptor beta chains from one sample in a study of regulatory T cells in long-lasting Graves disease. TCRdb recomputed calls from the multiplex PCR reads with MiXCR, one row per CDR3 protein. Of 400,000 to 500,000 distinct CDR3 sequences detected, 21% appear once; the ten largest clones hold over 11%. Source: peripheral blood mononuclear cells (PBMCs), taken when the disease was refractory, from a patient treated with antithyroid drugs. These receptors originate from a female donor with Graves disease. Each CDR3 is given without its conserved first and last residue.

CDR3aa: ASSLRTSGRAPETQY; j_gene: TRBJ2-5; v_gene: TRBV11-3
CDR3aa: SAPGTSGSIAGELF; j_gene: TRBJ2-2; v_gene: TRBV20-1
CDR3aa: ASSSGELF; j_gene: TRBJ2-2; v_gene: TRBV25-1
CDR3aa: ASSLTGGSDEQF; j_gene: TRBJ2-1; v_gene: TRBV7-2
CDR3aa: ASSTSRRDRGRITGANVLT; j_gene: TRBJ2-6; v_gene: TRBV19
CDR3aa: ASSWTGSGANVLT; j_gene: TRBJ2-6; v_gene: TRBV27
CDR3aa: SAKDRGNEKLF; j_gene: TRBJ1-4; v_gene: TRBV29-1
CDR3aa: ASSPDLRQPQH; j_gene: TRBJ1-5; v_gene: TRBV12-3/TRBV12-4
CDR3aa: ASSLPHPGEKLF; j_gene: TRBJ1-4; v_gene: TRBV5-1
CDR3aa: ASSPGQGANEKLF; j_gene: TRBJ1-4; v_gene: TRBV5-1
CDR3aa: ASSSVATNSYEQY; j_gene: TRBJ2-7; v_gene: TRBV19
CDR3aa: ASGGRLAGGWDEQY; j_gene: TRBJ2-7; v_gene: TRBV25-1
CDR3aa: ASNWVTYEQY; j_gene: TRBJ2-7; v_gene: TRBV28
CDR3aa: ASSPPELAGYEQY; j_gene: TRBJ2-7; v_gene: TRBV6-1
CDR3aa: SARTTNEKLF; j_gene: TRBJ1-4; v_gene: TRBV20-1
CDR3aa: ASSLPFGELF; j_gene: TRBJ2-2; v_gene: TRBV5-6
CDR3aa: ASSLDGQGPYEQY; j_gene: TRBJ2-7; v_gene: TRBV12-3/TRBV12-4
CDR3aa: ASSFLQGGSEKLF; j_gene: TRBJ1-4; v_gene: TRBV28
CDR3aa: ASSNQGTGAHEQY; j_gene: TRBJ2-7; v_gene: TRBV12-3/TRBV12-4
CDR3aa: ASSQQRSEAF; j_gene: TRBJ1-1; v_gene: TRBV3-1
CDR3aa: SVAWGGTNQPQH; j_gene: TRBJ1-5; v_gene: TRBV29-1
CDR3aa: AISNTGTSGSPTGELF; j_gene: TRBJ2-2; v_gene: TRBV10-3
CDR3aa: ASSLIAGGSNTGELF; j_gene: TRBJ2-2; v_gene: TRBV4-1
CDR3aa: ASSLSWGPPHEQY; j_gene: TRBJ2-7; v_gene: TRBV7-2
CDR3aa: ASDPFSYGYT; j_gene: TRBJ1-2; v_gene: TRBV2
CDR3aa: ASSDAGKGDEQF; j_gene: TRBJ2-1; v_gene: TRBV25-1
CDR3aa: ASSPNGASNSEETQY; j_gene: TRBJ2-5; v_gene: TRBV4-1
CDR3aa: ASSLPAGNEQY; j_gene: TRBJ2-7; v_gene: TRBV27
CDR3aa: ASSWGAWTSGELF; j_gene: TRBJ2-2; v_gene: TRBV28
CDR3aa: ASSPRWTGELF; j_gene: TRBJ2-2; v_gene: TRBV18
CDR3aa: ASSDPRGPPDTQY; j_gene: TRBJ2-3; v_gene: TRBV10-2
CDR3aa: AIGGKSSYEQY; j_gene: TRBJ2-7; v_gene: TRBV10-3
CDR3aa: ASRPSGESTDTQY; j_gene: TRBJ2-3; v_gene: TRBV28
CDR3aa: ATSDPSTGALYNEQY; j_gene: TRBJ2-5; v_gene: TRBV24-1
CDR3aa: ASSVGRGSDTEAF; j_gene: TRBJ1-1; v_gene: TRBV9
CDR3aa: ASTENPRQGAISYEQY; j_gene: TRBJ2-7; v_gene: TRBV6-1
CDR3aa: ASSPSTRGGGHIQY; j_gene: TRBJ2-4; v_gene: TRBV28
CDR3aa: ASSARSGAETQY; j_gene: TRBJ2-5; v_gene: TRBV7-2
CDR3aa: ASSTRTGYNEQF; j_gene: TRBJ2-1; v_gene: TRBV4-2